What follows are 8 T cell receptor beta chains derived from one specimen sequenced in a study of blood T cell repertoires in COVID-19. This table comes from immunoSEQ multiplex PCR, and its TCRdb copy is limited to in-frame clones, with some not included. The table has about 290,000 clones, around 90% seen once. The sequenced sample was PBMCs or T cells enriched from blood (not recorded which). Receptor source: a woman aged 40 to 55 who had recovered from COVID-19.

This chain links TRBV4-3 with TRBJ2-5; D may be TRBD2 (6 bases). The germline V gene encodes CDR1 LGHNA and CDR2 YSLEER. The CDR3 is 17 amino acids. Between the trimmed V and J ends, which lost 0 bases and 10 bases, there was a span of 24 bases. For the CDR3, the DNA is TGCGCCAGCAGCCAAGAGGCCCTCGGGCGGCCCCAGGGAGGCCAGTACTTC. Its translation: CASSQEALGRPQGGQYF.

The chain employs TRBV4-1 and TRBJ1-2, with D perhaps matching TRBD1 (5 bases). V lost 0 bases, J lost 3 bases, and 20 bases lay in between. CDR1 and CDR2 from the germline V gene are MGHRA and YSYEKL. The CDR3 covers 18 residues. As DNA, the CDR3 is TGCGCCAGCAGCCAAGATCGGGGGGTCGGGCGGACTTACTATGGCTACACCTTC. Translated: CASSQDRGVGRTYYGYTF.

The rearrangement links TRBV5-1 to TRBJ1-2, with 12 bases identical to TRBD1. V lost 5 bases, J lost 7 bases, and 6 bases stayed unmatched. Germline-derived CDR1 and CDR2 are SGHRS and YFSETQ. The CDR3 covers 14 residues. The CDR3 loop reads CASSGGQGAFGYTF. The CDR3 region has the DNA TGCGCCAGCAGTGGGGGACAGGGGGCGTTTGGCTACACCTTC.

The chain employs TRBV13 and TRBJ1-4; D is unclear. The V end lost 5 bases, the J end lost 4 bases, and 8 bases lay between the germline ends. CDR3 length: 13 residues. Germline values: CDR1 PRHDT, CDR2 FYEKMQ (reference sequence). The CDR3 region is CASSLLFNEKLFF. CDR3 nucleotides: TGTGCCAGCAGCCTACTTTTTAATGAAAAACTGTTTTTT. Variable domain in full (rest from reference TRBV13 and TRBJ1-4): AAGVIQSPRHLIKEKRETATLKCYPIPRHDTVYWYQQGPGQDPQFLISFYEKMQSDKGSIPDRFSAQQFSDYHSELNMSSLELGDSALYFCASSLLFNEKLFFGSGTQLSVL.

The rearrangement joins TRBV19 to TRBJ1-4, with D possibly TRBD1 on 6 matching bases. V shed 3 bases and J shed 2 bases, with 19 bases lying between them. This CDR3 contains 18 residues. CDR1 LNHDA and CDR2 SQIVND come from the germline V gene (reference sequence). The CDR3 nucleotides read TGTGCCAGTAGTATCTCCTATCCGGGAAGGGGGACTAATGAAAAACTGTTTTTT. Translated: CASSISYPGRGTNEKLFF.

V gene TRBV3-1 (or the pseudogene TRBV3-2) combines with J gene TRBJ1-1; D is ambiguous. Germline V gene sequence: CDR1 LGHDT, CDR2 YNNKEL (reference sequence). The CDR3 runs 11 residues. The CDR3 coding sequence is TGTGCAACCACACGGGGCACTGAAGCTTTCTTT. Its translation: CATTRGTEAFF.

This chain connects TRBV2 to TRBJ2-1, with D tentatively TRBD2 (6 bases). The germline CDR1 and CDR2 sequences are SNHLY and FYNNEI. This CDR3 has 14 amino acids. V was trimmed by 4 bases and J by 2 bases, leaving 9 bases between them. The CDR3 reads CASSGLVAYNEQFF. DNA of the CDR3: TGTGCCAGCAGTGGACTAGTAGCCTACAATGAGCAGTTCTTC.

This clone was recorded a few times. V is TRBV9 and J is TRBJ1-6; 9 bases agree with TRBD1. The length of the CDR3 is 18 residues. J lost 0 bases, V lost 4 bases, and 8 bases had no gene match. Germline CDR1 reads SGDLS; CDR2 reads YYNGEE. CDR3 bases: TGTGCCAGCAGCCCGGGACAGGGAATTATCTCCTATAATTCACCCCTCCACTTT. It encodes CASSPGQGIISYNSPLHF.